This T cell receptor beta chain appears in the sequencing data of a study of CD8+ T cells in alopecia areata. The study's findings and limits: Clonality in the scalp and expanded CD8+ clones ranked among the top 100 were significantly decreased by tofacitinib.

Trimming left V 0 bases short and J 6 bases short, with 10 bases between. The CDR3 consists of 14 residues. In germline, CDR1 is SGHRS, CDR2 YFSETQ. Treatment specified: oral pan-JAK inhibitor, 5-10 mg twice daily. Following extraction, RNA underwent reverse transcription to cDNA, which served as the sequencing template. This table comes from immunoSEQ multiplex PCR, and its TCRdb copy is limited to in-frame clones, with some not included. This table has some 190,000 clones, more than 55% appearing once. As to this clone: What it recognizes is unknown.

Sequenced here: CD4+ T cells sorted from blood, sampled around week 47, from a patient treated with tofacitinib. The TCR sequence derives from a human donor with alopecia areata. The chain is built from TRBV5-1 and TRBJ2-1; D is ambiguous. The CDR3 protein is CASSLGGLGNEQFF. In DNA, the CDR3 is TGCGCCAGCAGCTTGGGCGGCCTGGGCAATGAGCAGTTCTTC.